This T cell receptor (beta chain) is drawn from a study of shared clonotypes between healthy human individuals. General study results and limits: The study sampled only blood, and tissue repertoires likely differ.

V shed 5 bases and J 4 bases; nucleotides not matched to a gene: 8. The germline V gene has CDR1 SEHNR and CDR2 FQNEAQ (reference sequence). The CDR3 runs 16 residues. This clone has a single count. As yet, its antigen is unknown. The run depth of the assay was deep. TCRdb's table, derived via immunoSEQ multiplex PCR, lists solely in-frame clones and lacks some. The sample includes fewer than 200,000 clones, just under 95% seen only once; the top ten take 0.067%. This sequence joins TRBV7-9 and TRBJ2-6; 7 bases agree with TRBD2. Sequenced sample: naive CD4+ T cells sorted from blood. Subset meaning: CD45RA+ positively selected. The TCR sequence derives from a woman aged 25 to 39 in good health. For the CDR3, the DNA is TGTGCCAGCAGCCGGGACTATTCATCGGGGGCCAACGTCCTGACTTTC. This translates into CASSRDYSSGANVLTF.